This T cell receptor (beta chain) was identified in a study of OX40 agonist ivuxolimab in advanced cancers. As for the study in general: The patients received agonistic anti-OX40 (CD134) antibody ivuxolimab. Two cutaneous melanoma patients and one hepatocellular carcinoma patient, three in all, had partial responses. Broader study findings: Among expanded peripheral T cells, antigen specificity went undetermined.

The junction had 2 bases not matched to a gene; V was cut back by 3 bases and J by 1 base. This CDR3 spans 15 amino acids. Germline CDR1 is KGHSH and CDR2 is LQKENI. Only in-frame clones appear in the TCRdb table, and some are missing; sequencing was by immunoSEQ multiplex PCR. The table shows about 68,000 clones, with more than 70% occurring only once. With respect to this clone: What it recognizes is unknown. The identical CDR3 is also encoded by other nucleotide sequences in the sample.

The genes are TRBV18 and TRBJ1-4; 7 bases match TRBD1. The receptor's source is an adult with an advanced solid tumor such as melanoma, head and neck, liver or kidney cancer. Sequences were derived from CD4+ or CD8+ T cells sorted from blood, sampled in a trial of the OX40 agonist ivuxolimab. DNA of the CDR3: TGTGCCAGCTCACCGAGACAGGGAACTAATGAAAAACTGTTTTTT. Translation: CASSPRQGTNEKLFF. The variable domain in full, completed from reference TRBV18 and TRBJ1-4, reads NAGVMQNPRHLVRRRGQEARLRCSPMKGHSHVYWYRQLPEEGLKFMVYLQKENIIDESGMPKERFSAEFPKEGPSILRIQQVVRGDSAAYFCASSPRQGTNEKLFFGSGTQLSVL.